The 32 T cell receptor beta chains reported below all come from one sample, sequenced in a study of early T cells in non-severe SARS-CoV-2 infection. Via MiXCR, TCRdb re-called the 5' RACE reads, giving one row per CDR3 protein. The data hold fewer than 65,000 distinct CDR3 sequences, with approximately 9.7% observed a single time. The sample comprised whole blood. The receptors come from an adult who was a healthcare worker with PCR-confirmed SARS-CoV-2 infection or an uninfected control (not recorded which).

This sequence joins TRBV6-6 and TRBJ1-5; D unclear. The germline V gene encodes CDR1 MNHNY and CDR2 SVGAGI (reference sequence). This CDR3 is built from 15 residues. Trimming shortened V by 6 bases and J by 4 bases, and 16 bases separated the two germline ends. The CDR3 region is CASSREGGTNQPQHF. The CDR3 DNA sequence: TGTGCCAGCAGCCGGGAGGGAGGCACGAATCAGCCCCAGCATTTT.

In this sample, this clonotype turned up many times. This chain joins TRBV27 and TRBJ1-4, with D possibly TRBD1 on 5 matching bases. V lost 2 bases to trimming and J lost 8 bases, with 15 bases between them. The germline CDR1 and CDR2 sequences are MNHEY and SMNVEV (reference sequence). The CDR3 has 15 residues. The CDR3 reads CASSLEGPYAEKLFF. DNA for the CDR3: TGTGCCAGCAGTTTAGAGGGACCCTACGCAGAAAAACTGTTTTTT.

The sample holds a few counts of this clonotype. This chain joins TRBV7-3 and TRBJ2-5; D gene unclear. Germline CDR1 SGHTA, CDR2 FQGTGA. V shed 0 bases and J shed 1 base, with 9 bases lying between them. CDR3 size: 15 residues. The CDR3 DNA is TGTGCCAGCAGCTTAACGGGTACTGCCCAAGAGACCCAGTACTTC. Translation: CASSLTGTAQETQYF.

Many counts were recorded for this clonotype. V gene TRBV24-1 combines with J gene TRBJ2-1; D is undetermined. This CDR3 has 14 amino acids. The germline V and J ends were trimmed by 2 bases and 9 bases, with 13 bases remaining between them. Looked up from germline, CDR1 is KGHDR and CDR2 is SFDVKD. The CDR3 loop reads CATSDSIPDREQFF. DNA of the CDR3: TGTGCCACCAGTGATTCGATACCAGACCGTGAGCAGTTCTTC.

In this sample, this clonotype turned up many times. The V call is TRBV7-9, the J call TRBJ1-2; possible D gene TRBD1, 5 bases. The CDR3 sequence is 14 residues long. The germline V and J ends were trimmed by 3 bases and 4 bases, with 12 bases remaining between them. Germline V CDR1 and CDR2: SEHNR, FQNEAQ (reference sequence). The CDR3 DNA follows: TGTGCCAGCAGCTTTCCCGACAGCTTCTATGGCTACACCTTC. It is translated as CASSFPDSFYGYTF.

The chain carries TRBV30 and TRBJ2-7, with unresolved D. Germline-derived CDR1 and CDR2 are GTSNPN and SVGIG (reference sequence). The length of the CDR3 is 12 residues. V was pared by 1 base and J by 4 bases, with 8 bases between. This chain's CDR3 is CAWSGSQYEQYF. The CDR3 DNA sequence: TGTGCCTGGAGTGGCTCACAGTACGAGCAGTACTTC.

This clonotype was detected a few times. The chain couples TRBV7-9 to TRBJ2-3, with D hard to call. Germline values: CDR1 SEHNR, CDR2 FQNEAQ (reference sequence). Trimming pared 5 bases from V and 5 bases from J, leaving 5 bases between. This CDR3 region has 11 residues. CDR3 bases: TGTGCCAGCAGCCCCCAAGATACGCAGTATTTT. Amino acids: CASSPQDTQYF.

At least ten counts were recorded for this clonotype. The chain couples TRBV30 to TRBJ2-1; 8 bases match TRBD2. Germline V gives CDR1 GTSNPN, CDR2 SVGIG (reference sequence). V gave up 5 bases and J gave up 3 bases; unmatched junction bases: 3. CDR3 size: 13 residues. CDR3 region: CAWAGGNYNEQFF. The CDR3 coding sequence is TGTGCCTGGGCGGGGGGCAACTACAATGAGCAGTTCTTC.

V and J are TRBV7-8 and TRBJ1-5; TRBD1 matches 8 bases. The CDR3 contains 13 residues. CDR1 is SGHVS and CDR2 is FQNEAQ in the germline V gene. The V segment lost 3 bases and the J segment 7 bases; nucleotides outside the gene matches: 2. The CDR3 sequence is CASSFGQGQPQHF. For the CDR3, the DNA is TGTGCCAGCAGCTTCGGACAGGGCCAGCCCCAGCATTTT.

The DNA of the CDR3 is TGCGCCAGCAGCCACCCTGGACAGGGAGAGCAGTTCTTC. Its translation: CASSHPGQGEQFF. The rearrangement uses TRBV4-1 and TRBJ2-1; 8 positions match TRBD1. Trimming removed 3 bases from V and 10 bases from J; junction bases left unmatched: 5. CDR1 and CDR2 (germline): MGHRA, YSYEKL. This CDR3 comprises 13 residues.

This clonotype was counted between two and nine times. This chain uses TRBV12-3 or TRBV12-4 with TRBJ1-1; D may be TRBD1 (5 bases). Trimming pared 5 bases from V and 4 bases from J, leaving 14 bases between. This CDR3 has 14 residues. In DNA, the CDR3 is TGTGCCAGCAGTCGCCGGGACGCACTCACTGAAGCTTTCTTT. Amino acid sequence: CASSRRDALTEAFF.

This clonotype was seen ten or more times. The chain is built from TRBV2 and TRBJ2-2; D remains ambiguous. The CDR3 consists of 15 residues. Per the germline V gene, CDR1 is SNHLY and CDR2 is FYNNEI. Trimming took 5 bases from V and 4 from J, leaving 14 bases between them. Here the CDR3 reads CASSTPPGGTGELFF. The CDR3 DNA sequence: TGTGCCAGCAGTACGCCACCGGGCGGCACCGGGGAGCTGTTTTTT.

This clonotype was found many times. The genes are TRBV5-4 and TRBJ1-6; TRBD1 agrees at 7 bases. This CDR3 has 15 amino acids. The junction had 9 bases not matched to a gene; V was cut back by 5 bases and J by 7 bases. Germline V gene lookup returns CDR1 SGHNT and CDR2 YYREEE (reference sequence). The CDR3 reads CASSSKDRPNSPLHF. The CDR3 DNA sequence: TGTGCCAGCAGTTCAAAGGACAGGCCCAATTCACCCCTCCACTTT.

This clonotype was observed at least ten times. The genes are TRBV19 and TRBJ1-2; D might be TRBD1 (6 bases). Trimming removed 3 bases from V and 6 bases from J, with 14 bases in between. The germline CDR1 and CDR2 sequences are LNHDA and SQIVND (reference sequence). The CDR3 loop spans 14 amino acids. The CDR3 region is CASSITGSIDGYTF. The CDR3 DNA reads TGTGCCAGTAGTATTACAGGGTCGATCGATGGCTACACCTTC.

This clonotype was recorded a few times. The chain recombines TRBV6-2 or TRBV6-3 with TRBJ2-5, with TRBD2 identical over 8 bases. The CDR3 covers 15 residues. V dropped 4 bases and J dropped 1; count of bases not matched to a gene: 5. Germline CDR1 is MNHEY and CDR2 is SVGEGT. CDR3 amino acids: CASSSSSGPQETQYF. The CDR3 DNA is TGTGCCAGCAGTTCGTCTAGCGGGCCCCAAGAGACCCAGTACTTC.

This clonotype showed up many times. V is TRBV7-6 and J is TRBJ1-1; possible D gene TRBD1, 6 bases. Looked up from germline, CDR1 is SGHVS and CDR2 is FNYEAQ. The CDR3 loop spans 15 amino acids. The ends were cut back, 0 bases at V and 4 bases at J, with 12 bases in the middle. The CDR3 spells CASSLAPGGGTEAFF. Written as DNA, the CDR3 is TGTGCCAGCAGCTTAGCCCCGGGGGGCGGCACTGAAGCTTTCTTT.

This chain uses TRBV20-1 with TRBJ2-5; 8 bases are shared with TRBD2. Germline V gene data show CDR1 as DFQATT and CDR2 as SNEGSKA (reference sequence). V lost 6 bases and J lost 3; bases outside the gene matches: 12. There are 15 residues in the CDR3. CDR3 amino acids: CSATRTGGPEETQYF. In DNA form, the CDR3 reads TGCAGTGCGACACGGACGGGGGGGCCGGAAGAGACCCAGTACTTC.

This clonotype was recorded a few times. The rearrangement joins TRBV6-5 to TRBJ2-1; D assignment may be TRBD1 or TRBD2 (6 bases each). The V and J ends lost 6 bases and 4 bases respectively, with 10 bases between them. The CDR3 is made up of 13 amino acids. Germline V gene data show CDR1 as MNHEY and CDR2 as SVGAGI. The CDR3 coding sequence is TGTGCCAGCAGGCGGGACACTTACAATGAGCAGTTCTTC. The encoded protein is CASRRDTYNEQFF.

This clonotype was picked up one time. A far larger clone is just one base off, so this is likely a read error. CDR3 protein: CASSQTLGVAGGEQYF. DNA of the CDR3: TGTGCCAGCAGCCAGACCCTCGGGGTAGCGGGGGGCGAGCAGTACTTC. The chain couples TRBV3-2 to TRBJ2-7; the table's D gene call, TRBD2, was not cross checked with the DNA. TRBV3-2 is a pseudogene locus. The CDR3 length is 16 residues.

This clonotype was counted a few times. This chain connects TRBV14 to TRBJ2-7, with D unresolved. The V end lost 1 base, the J end lost 4 bases, and 8 bases lay between the germline ends. The V gene's germline CDR1 is SGHDN and CDR2 FVKESK. There are 13 residues in the CDR3. The CDR3 region is CASSQVAGYEQYF. The CDR3 region has the DNA TGTGCCAGCAGCCAAGTGGCCGGATACGAGCAGTACTTC. Filled out from reference TRBV14 and TRBJ2-7, the complete variable domain reads EAGVTQFPSHSVIEKGQTVTLRCDPISGHDNLYWYRRVMGKEIKFLLHFVKESKQDESGMPNNRFLAERTGGTYSTLKVQPAELEDSGVYFCASSQVAGYEQYFGPGTRLTVT.

The chain uses TRBV4-1 and TRBJ1-4; the D is unclear. V lost 7 bases to trimming and J lost 0 bases, with 18 bases between them. The CDR3 spans 17 residues. Germline CDR1 and CDR2: MGHRA and YSYEKL. This chain's CDR3 is CASTYRPLEATNEKLFF. As DNA, the CDR3 is TGCGCCAGCACCTACCGGCCGTTGGAGGCAACTAATGAAAAACTGTTTTTT.

This clonotype occurred a few times. Written as DNA, the CDR3 is TGTGCCAGCTCCGCTCCGGGACGGGCCAAAGAGACCCAGTACTTC. It translates to CASSAPGRAKETQYF. The V and J genes are TRBV18 and TRBJ2-5; D possibly uses TRBD1 or TRBD2 (5 bases each). Trimming stripped 6 bases from V and 3 bases from J, with 17 bases between. The CDR3 is 15 residues long. Germline V CDR1 and CDR2: KGHSH, LQKENI.

In its sample, this clonotype was seen many times. J is TRBJ1-1 and V is TRBV7-6; D is perhaps TRBD1 (5 bases). V gave up 5 bases and J gave up 4 bases, with 14 bases separating them. CDR1 and CDR2 (germline): SGHVS, FNYEAQ. The CDR3 totals 14 residues. CDR3 nucleotides: TGTGCCAGCAGCATCGGACATGTGGGCACTGAAGCTTTCTTT. This codes for CASSIGHVGTEAFF.

This clonotype was seen at least ten times. The chain couples TRBV4-1 to TRBJ1-5; D ambiguous. Germline V gene lookup returns CDR1 MGHRA and CDR2 YSYEKL. Trimming took off 3 bases at V and 5 bases at J, with 8 bases between the two ends. CDR3 size: 13 residues. The CDR3 DNA reads as TGCGCCAGCAGCCATCCTGGAGATCAGCCCCAGCATTTT. Translating gives CASSHPGDQPQHF.

This clonotype was observed many times. V and J are TRBV5-1 and TRBJ2-7; maybe TRBD2 (6 bases). Between the trimmed V and J ends, which lost 0 bases and 3 bases, there was a span of 13 bases. Germline V gene data show CDR1 as SGHRS and CDR2 as YFSETQ. The length of the CDR3 is 15 residues. In DNA, the CDR3 is TGCGCCAGCAGCTTGGTGGAGGGGCGAGTCTACGAGCAGTACTTC. Protein product: CASSLVEGRVYEQYF.

This clonotype was seen at least ten times. The chain couples TRBV6-1 to TRBJ1-2; the match to TRBD1 covers 7 bases. V lost 10 bases and J lost 8; bases outside the gene matches: 13. This CDR3 has 13 amino acids. CDR1 is MNHNS, CDR2 SASEGT, per germline. The CDR3 loop reads CATVGQARGGYTF. CDR3 DNA: TGTGCCACCGTAGGACAGGCGCGGGGAGGCTACACCTTC.

This sequence joins TRBV7-9 and TRBJ2-1, with D unresolved. V lost 4 bases and J 10 bases, leaving 14 bases between the germline ends. The CDR3 loop spans 13 amino acids. Germline V gives CDR1 SEHNR, CDR2 FQNEAQ (reference sequence). Written as DNA, the CDR3 is TGTGCCAGCAGCTCATCCGGACCCGACGAGCAGTTCTTC. This sequence encodes CASSSSGPDEQFF.

This clonotype has at least ten counts. This chain connects TRBV12-5 to TRBJ2-7; 8 bases align to TRBD2. V lost 2 bases, J lost 8 bases, and 11 bases stayed unmatched. Germline CDR1 LGHNT, CDR2 FRNRAP. CDR3 size: 15 residues. The CDR3 region is CASGLNLAGVEQQYF. Written as DNA, the CDR3 is TGTGCTAGTGGTTTGAATCTAGCGGGCGTTGAACAGCAGTACTTC.

This chain connects TRBV12-3 or TRBV12-4 to TRBJ2-3, with 11 bases that match TRBD2. Losses at the gene ends were 7 bases for V and 2 bases for J; bases not matched to a gene: 5. CDR3 size: 15 residues. CDR3 region: CASTRLAGPTDTQYF. The CDR3 region has the DNA TGTGCCAGCACGCGACTAGCGGGGCCCACAGATACGCAGTATTTT.

A few counts support this clonotype. This chain uses TRBV6-6 with TRBJ2-1; 8 bases are a match to TRBD1. The germline V gene encodes CDR1 MNHNY and CDR2 SVGAGI (reference sequence). The CDR3 covers 16 residues. With 6 bases clipped from V and 0 bases from J, the junction kept 7 bases outside the gene matches. CDR3 amino acids: CASRATGDSSYNEQFF. CDR3 nucleotide sequence: TGTGCCAGCAGAGCGACAGGGGACAGCTCCTACAATGAGCAGTTCTTC.

This clonotype was recorded many times. V usage is TRBV7-2 and J usage is TRBJ2-3; a weak D match, TRBD1 (5 bases). Germline lookup yields CDR1 SGHTA and CDR2 FQGNSA. CDR3 length: 16 amino acids. V lost 4 bases to trimming and J lost 0 bases, with 14 bases between them. CDR3 coding DNA: TGTGCCAGCAGCTCTCCGACAGTCCCTAGCACAGATACGCAGTATTTT. Encoded protein: CASSSPTVPSTDTQYF.

There are many counts of this clonotype. The chain links TRBV5-5 to TRBJ2-7, with D possibly being TRBD1 or TRBD2 (6 bases each). This CDR3 contains 16 residues. Trimming took off 4 bases at V and 3 bases at J, with 20 bases between the two ends. Germline CDR1 SGHKS, CDR2 YYEKEE (reference sequence). As DNA, the CDR3 is TGTGCCAGCAGCCGGCCCGGGGGCTTTATCGTCTACGAGCAGTACTTC. The encoded protein is CASSRPGGFIVYEQYF.